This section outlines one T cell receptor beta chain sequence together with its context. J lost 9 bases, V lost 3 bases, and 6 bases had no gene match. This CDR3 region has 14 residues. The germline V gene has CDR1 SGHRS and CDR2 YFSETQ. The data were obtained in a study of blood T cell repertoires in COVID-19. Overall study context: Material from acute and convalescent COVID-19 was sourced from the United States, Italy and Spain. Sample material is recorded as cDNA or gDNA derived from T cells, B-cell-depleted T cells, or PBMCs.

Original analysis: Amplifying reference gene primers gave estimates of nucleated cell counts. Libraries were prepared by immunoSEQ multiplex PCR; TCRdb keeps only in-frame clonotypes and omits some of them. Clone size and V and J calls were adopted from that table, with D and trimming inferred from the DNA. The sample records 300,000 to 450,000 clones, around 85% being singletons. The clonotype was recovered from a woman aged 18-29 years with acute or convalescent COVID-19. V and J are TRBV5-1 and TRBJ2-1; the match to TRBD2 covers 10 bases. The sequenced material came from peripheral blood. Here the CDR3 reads CASSYKREGLEQFF. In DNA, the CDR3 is TGCGCCAGCAGCTACAAGCGGGAGGGCCTTGAGCAGTTCTTC. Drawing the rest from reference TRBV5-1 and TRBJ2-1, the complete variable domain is KAGVTQTPRYLIKTRGQQVTLSCSPISGHRSVSWYQQTPGQGLQFLFEYFSETQRNKGNFPGRFSGRQFSNSRSEMNVSTLELGDSALYLCASSYKREGLEQFFGPGTRLTVL.